A selection of T cell receptor beta chains follows, all from one sample in a study of T cell responses to AZD1222 COVID-19 vaccine. Here immunoSEQ multiplex PCR was the method, and the copy in TCRdb shows in-frame clones only, minus some. The data hold around 80,000 clones, with 80% to 90% observed a single time. This specimen consisted of peripheral blood, obtained 28 days after the second AZD1222 dose. These receptor sequences come from an adult who received the AZD1222 COVID-19 vaccine. The CDR3 runs from the conserved cysteine through the conserved F or W. D genes are given only for firm matches. Expanded clones get a size class; other rows say once, few or many, or leave the size out.

J gene: TRBJ1-4; V gene: TRBV4-2; D gene: TRBD1; clone size: .; CDR3 protein: CASSQAYRGANEKLFF; CDR3 DNA: TGTGCCAGCAGCCAAGCTTACAGGGGTGCTAATGAAAAACTGTTTTTT
J gene: TRBJ1-4; V gene: TRBV28; D gene: .; clone size: .; CDR3 protein: CASSLREEKLFF; CDR3 DNA: TGTGCCAGCAGCCTCAGGGAAGAAAAACTGTTTTTT
J gene: TRBJ1-1; V gene: TRBV12-3/TRBV12-4; D gene: .; clone size: once; CDR3 protein: CASRDLRASEAFF; CDR3 DNA: TGTGCCAGCAGAGATCTTCGCGCAAGTGAAGCTTTCTTT
J gene: TRBJ1-3; V gene: TRBV5-5; D gene: .; clone size: .; CDR3 protein: CASSLVGSGNTIYF; CDR3 DNA: TGTGCCAGCAGCTTGGTTGGGTCTGGAAACACCATATATTTT
J gene: TRBJ1-1; V gene: TRBV6-5; D gene: .; clone size: .; CDR3 protein: CASSSLTGAMNTEAFF; CDR3 DNA: TGTGCCAGCAGTTCCCTGACGGGGGCGATGAACACTGAAGCTTTCTTT
J gene: TRBJ1-6; V gene: TRBV24-1; D gene: TRBD1; clone size: .; CDR3 protein: CATRQGQNSPLHF; CDR3 DNA: TGTGCCACCAGACAGGGGCAAAATTCACCCCTCCACTTT
J gene: TRBJ1-1; V gene: TRBV4-2; D gene: TRBD1; clone size: .; CDR3 protein: CASSQGGGATMNTEAFF; CDR3 DNA: TGTGCCAGCAGCCAAGGAGGGGGCGCGACAATGAACACTGAAGCTTTCTTT
J gene: TRBJ2-6; V gene: TRBV7-6; D gene: .; clone size: .; CDR3 protein: CASSLSLAGANVLTF; CDR3 DNA: TGTGCCAGCAGCTTATCGTTGGCTGGGGCCAACGTCCTGACTTTC
J gene: TRBJ2-1; V gene: TRBV3-1/TRBV3-2; D gene: TRBD2; clone size: .; CDR3 protein: CASSLMTGLVGSEQFF; CDR3 DNA: TGTGCCAGCAGCCTCATGACGGGACTAGTAGGCAGTGAGCAGTTCTTC
J gene: TRBJ2-7; V gene: TRBV7-7; D gene: TRBD2; clone size: few; CDR3 protein: CASSQGLAGPYEQYF; CDR3 DNA: TGTGCTAGCAGCCAGGGACTAGCGGGGCCCTACGAGCAGTACTTC
J gene: TRBJ2-3; V gene: TRBV7-9; D gene: .; clone size: .; CDR3 protein: CASSLLRDTQYF; CDR3 DNA: TGTGCCAGCAGCTTATTGAGAGATACGCAGTATTTT
J gene: TRBJ2-1; V gene: TRBV6-2/TRBV6-3; D gene: TRBD2; clone size: .; CDR3 protein: CASSQALAGSVDEQFF; CDR3 DNA: TGTGCCAGCAGTCAAGCCCTAGCGGGGTCCGTGGATGAGCAGTTCTTC
J gene: TRBJ1-5; V gene: TRBV6-5; D gene: TRBD1; clone size: .; CDR3 protein: CASRMNGQGSQPQHF; CDR3 DNA: TGTGCCAGCAGAATGAATGGACAGGGGAGTCAGCCCCAGCATTTT
J gene: TRBJ2-7; V gene: TRBV2; D gene: TRBD2; clone size: .; CDR3 protein: CASSELLAGGKEQYF; CDR3 DNA: TGTGCCAGCAGTGAACTACTAGCGGGGGGCAAGGAGCAGTACTTC
J gene: TRBJ1-1; V gene: TRBV19; D gene: TRBD1; clone size: .; CDR3 protein: CASTQGQGGTEAFF; CDR3 DNA: TGTGCCAGTACCCAGGGACAGGGCGGCACTGAAGCTTTCTTT
J gene: TRBJ1-6; V gene: TRBV7-6; D gene: .; clone size: few; CDR3 protein: CASSLVGDRFSPLHF; CDR3 DNA: TGTGCCAGCAGCTTAGTGGGTGACAGGTTTTCACCCCTCCACTTT
J gene: TRBJ1-2; V gene: TRBV10-2; D gene: TRBD1; clone size: .; CDR3 protein: CASSESGQTYGYTF; CDR3 DNA: TGCGCCAGCAGTGAGTCGGGACAGACCTATGGCTACACCTTC
J gene: TRBJ1-6; V gene: TRBV7-3; D gene: TRBD1; clone size: few; CDR3 protein: CASSEQGPGSGSPLHF; CDR3 DNA: TGTGCCAGCAGCGAACAGGGGCCCGGGAGTGGTTCACCCCTCCACTTT
J gene: TRBJ2-7; V gene: TRBV27; D gene: .; clone size: once; CDR3 protein: CASSLKWDGSYEQYF; CDR3 DNA: TGTGCCAGCAGTTTAAAATGGGACGGCTCCTACGAGCAGTACTTC
J gene: TRBJ1-4; V gene: TRBV7-9; D gene: TRBD1; clone size: .; CDR3 protein: CASSGRDRAVFF; CDR3 DNA: TGTGCCAGCAGCGGCCGGGACAGGGCCGTGTTTTTT
J gene: TRBJ1-1; V gene: TRBV5-1; D gene: TRBD1; clone size: once; CDR3 protein: CASSSTGDPNTEAFF; CDR3 DNA: TGCGCCAGCAGCTCGACAGGGGACCCAAACACTGAAGCTTTCTTT
J gene: TRBJ1-6; V gene: TRBV27; D gene: TRBD1; clone size: .; CDR3 protein: CASSLLPTGGLLNSPLHF; CDR3 DNA: TGTGCCAGCAGTTTACTACCGACAGGGGGCTTACTTAATTCACCCCTCCACTTT
J gene: TRBJ1-2; V gene: TRBV5-1; D gene: TRBD1; clone size: .; CDR3 protein: CASSQIQGNGYTF; CDR3 DNA: TGCGCCAGCAGCCAAATACAGGGGAATGGCTACACCTTC